This TCR beta chain was profiled in a study of blood T cell repertoires in COVID-19. At the level of the study: Spain, Italy and the United States supplied samples that represented acute and convalescent COVID-19. From T cells, B-cell-depleted T cells, or PBMCs came the material, which was cDNA or gDNA.

Source study methods: Cell counts per sample came from amplifying reference gene primers. Clones were read by immunoSEQ multiplex PCR, and TCRdb kept only the in-frame ones, dropping some. The V and J calls and clone size were taken over from that table, and D and trimming were inferred from the DNA. This table holds 25,000 to 35,000 clones, around 88% found once. V lost 2 bases and J lost 7, with 19 bases in between. Germline loops: CDR1 SGHKS, CDR2 YYEKEE (reference sequence). CDR3 size: 15 residues. This chain joins TRBV5-5 and TRBJ2-7; weak D call: TRBD1 (6 bases). The source is a human donor in a cohort sampled during active COVID-19. The source material was peripheral blood. The CDR3 protein is CASSLQGVGSSEQYF. The CDR3 DNA reads TGTGCCAGCAGCTTACAGGGAGTGGGCTCTTCGGAGCAGTACTTC.